Below, one T cell receptor (beta chain) is given with its context. This record comes from a study of blood T cell repertoires in COVID-19. The wider study: COVID-19 samples from acute and convalescent phases originated in the United States, Italy and Spain. PBMCs, B-cell-depleted T cells, or T cells were the source of the cDNA or gDNA that made up the material.

The authors' processing: How many nucleated cells were present was estimated from reference gene primer amplification. Only in-frame clones appear in the TCRdb table, and some are missing; sequencing was by immunoSEQ multiplex PCR. D and trimming come from the DNA, and the V and J calls and clone size come from that table. Counted here are about 250,000 clones, roughly 80% occurring once; the ten biggest clones make up about 4.5%. This CDR3 is 15 amino acids long. Germline lookup yields CDR1 MNHEY and CDR2 SMNVEV (reference sequence). Trimming removed 1 base at V and 8 bases at J, with 17 bases between.

The source of this sequence is a man aged 50 to 59 with active or convalescent COVID-19. This chain connects TRBV27 to TRBJ1-1; perhaps TRBD1 as D (6 bases). The material sequenced was peripheral blood. The CDR3 reads CASSLFGTLGAEAFF. DNA of the CDR3: TGTGCCAGCAGTTTATTTGGGACCCTGGGGGCCGAAGCTTTCTTT.